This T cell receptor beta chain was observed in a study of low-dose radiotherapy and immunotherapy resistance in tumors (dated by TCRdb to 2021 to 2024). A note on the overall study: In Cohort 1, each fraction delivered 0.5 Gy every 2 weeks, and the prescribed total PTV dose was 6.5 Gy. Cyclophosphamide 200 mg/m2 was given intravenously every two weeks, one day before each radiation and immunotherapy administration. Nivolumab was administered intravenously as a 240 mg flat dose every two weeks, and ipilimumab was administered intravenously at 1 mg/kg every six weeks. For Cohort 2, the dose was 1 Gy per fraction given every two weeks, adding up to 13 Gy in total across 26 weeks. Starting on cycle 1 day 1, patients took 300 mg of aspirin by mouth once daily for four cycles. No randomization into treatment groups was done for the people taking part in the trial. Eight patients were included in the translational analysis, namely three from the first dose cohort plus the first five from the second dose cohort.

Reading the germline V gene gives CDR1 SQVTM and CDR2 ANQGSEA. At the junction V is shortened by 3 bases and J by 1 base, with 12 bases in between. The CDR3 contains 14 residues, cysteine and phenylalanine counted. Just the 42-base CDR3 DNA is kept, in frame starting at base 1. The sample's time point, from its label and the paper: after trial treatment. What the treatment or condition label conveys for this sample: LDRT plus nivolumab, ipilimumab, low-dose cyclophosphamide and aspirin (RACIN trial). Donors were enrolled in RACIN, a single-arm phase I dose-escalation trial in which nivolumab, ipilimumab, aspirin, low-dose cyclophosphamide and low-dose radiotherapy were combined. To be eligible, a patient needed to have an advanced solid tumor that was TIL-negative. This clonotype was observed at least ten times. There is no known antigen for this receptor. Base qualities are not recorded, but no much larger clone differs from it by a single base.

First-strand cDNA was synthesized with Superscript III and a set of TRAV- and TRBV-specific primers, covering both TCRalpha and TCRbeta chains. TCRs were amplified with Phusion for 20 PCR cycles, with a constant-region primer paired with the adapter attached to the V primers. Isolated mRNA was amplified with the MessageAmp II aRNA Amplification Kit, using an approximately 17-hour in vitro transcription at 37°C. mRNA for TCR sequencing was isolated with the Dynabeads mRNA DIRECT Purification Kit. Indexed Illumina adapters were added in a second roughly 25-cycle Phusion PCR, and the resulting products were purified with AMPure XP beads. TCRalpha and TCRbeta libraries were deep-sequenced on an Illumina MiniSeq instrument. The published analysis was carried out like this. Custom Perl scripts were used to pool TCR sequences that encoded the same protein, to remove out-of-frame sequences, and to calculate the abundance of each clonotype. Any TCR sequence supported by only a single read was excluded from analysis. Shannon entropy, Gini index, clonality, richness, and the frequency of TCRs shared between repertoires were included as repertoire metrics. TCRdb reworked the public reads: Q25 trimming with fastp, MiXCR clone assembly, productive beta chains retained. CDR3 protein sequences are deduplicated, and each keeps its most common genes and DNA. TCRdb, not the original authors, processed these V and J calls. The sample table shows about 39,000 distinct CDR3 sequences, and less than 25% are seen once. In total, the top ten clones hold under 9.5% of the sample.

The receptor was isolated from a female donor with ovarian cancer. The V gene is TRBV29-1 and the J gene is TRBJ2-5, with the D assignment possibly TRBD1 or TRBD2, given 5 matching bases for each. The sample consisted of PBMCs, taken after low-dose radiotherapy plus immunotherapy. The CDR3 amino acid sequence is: CSVEVGTAQETQYF. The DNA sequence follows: TGCAGCGTTGAGGTCGGGACGGCCCAAGAGACCCAGTACTTC.